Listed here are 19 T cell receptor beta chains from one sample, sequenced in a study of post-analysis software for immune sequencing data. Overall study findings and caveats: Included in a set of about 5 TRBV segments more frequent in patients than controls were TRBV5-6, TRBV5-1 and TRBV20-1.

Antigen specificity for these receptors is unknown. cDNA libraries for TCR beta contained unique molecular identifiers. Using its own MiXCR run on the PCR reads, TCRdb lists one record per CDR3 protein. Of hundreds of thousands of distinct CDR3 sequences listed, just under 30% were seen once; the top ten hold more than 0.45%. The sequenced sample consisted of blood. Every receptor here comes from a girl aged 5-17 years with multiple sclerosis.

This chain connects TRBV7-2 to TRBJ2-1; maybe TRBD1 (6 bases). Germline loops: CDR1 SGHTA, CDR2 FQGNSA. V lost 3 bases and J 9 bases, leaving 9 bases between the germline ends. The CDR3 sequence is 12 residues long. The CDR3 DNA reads TGTGCCAGCAGCTTCTTGGACAGTGAGCAGTTCTTC. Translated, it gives CASSFLDSEQFF.

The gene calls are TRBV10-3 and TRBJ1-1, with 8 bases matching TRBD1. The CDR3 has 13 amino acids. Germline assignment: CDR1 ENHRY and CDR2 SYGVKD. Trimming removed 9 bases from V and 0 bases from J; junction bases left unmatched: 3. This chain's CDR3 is CAMKTGVNTEAFF. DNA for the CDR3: TGTGCCATGAAGACAGGGGTGAACACTGAAGCTTTCTTT.

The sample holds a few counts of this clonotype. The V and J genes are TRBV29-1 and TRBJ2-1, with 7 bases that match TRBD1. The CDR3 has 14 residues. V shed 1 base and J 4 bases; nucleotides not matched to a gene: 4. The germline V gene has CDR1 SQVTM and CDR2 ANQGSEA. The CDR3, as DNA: TGCAGCGTTGAAGCCAAGACAGGGTACAATGAGCAGTTCTTC. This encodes CSVEAKTGYNEQFF.

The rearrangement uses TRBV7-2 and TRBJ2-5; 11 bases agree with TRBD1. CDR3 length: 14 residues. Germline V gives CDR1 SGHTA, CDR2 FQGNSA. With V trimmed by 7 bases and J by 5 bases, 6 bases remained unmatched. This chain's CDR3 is CASNGQGASETQYF. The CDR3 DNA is TGTGCCAGCAATGGACAGGGGGCCTCCGAGACCCAGTACTTC.

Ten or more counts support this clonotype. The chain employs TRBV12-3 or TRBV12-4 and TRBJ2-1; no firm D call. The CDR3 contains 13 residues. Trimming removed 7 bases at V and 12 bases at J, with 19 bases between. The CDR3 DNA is TGTGCCAGCACCCCGGCAATGGCTTCTCGGCAGTTCTTC. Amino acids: CASTPAMASRQFF.

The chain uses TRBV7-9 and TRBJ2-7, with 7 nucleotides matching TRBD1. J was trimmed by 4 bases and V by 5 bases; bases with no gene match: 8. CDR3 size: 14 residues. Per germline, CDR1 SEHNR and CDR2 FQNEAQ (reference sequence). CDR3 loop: CASSPDRAQYEQYF. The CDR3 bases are TGTGCCAGCAGCCCCGACAGGGCCCAATACGAGCAGTACTTC. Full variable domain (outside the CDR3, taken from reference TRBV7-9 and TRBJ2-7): DTGVSQNPRHKITKRGQNVTFRCDPISEHNRLYWYRQTLGQGPEFLTYFQNEAQLEKSRLLSDRFSAERPKGSFSTLEIQRTEQGDSAMYLCASSPDRAQYEQYFGPGTRLTVT.

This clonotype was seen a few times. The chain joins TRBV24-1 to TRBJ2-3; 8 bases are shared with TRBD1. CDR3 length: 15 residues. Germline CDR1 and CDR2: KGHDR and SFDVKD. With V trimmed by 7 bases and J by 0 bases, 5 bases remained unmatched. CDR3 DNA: TGTGCCACCAGCGCAGGGGGCTTAAGCACAGATACGCAGTATTTT. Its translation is CATSAGGLSTDTQYF.

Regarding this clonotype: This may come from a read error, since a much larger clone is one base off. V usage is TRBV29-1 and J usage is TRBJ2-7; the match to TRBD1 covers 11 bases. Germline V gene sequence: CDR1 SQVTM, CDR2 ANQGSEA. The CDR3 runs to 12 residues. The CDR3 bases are TGCAGCGGAGGACAGGGGGCCTACGAGCGGTACTTC. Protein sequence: CSGGQGAYERYF.

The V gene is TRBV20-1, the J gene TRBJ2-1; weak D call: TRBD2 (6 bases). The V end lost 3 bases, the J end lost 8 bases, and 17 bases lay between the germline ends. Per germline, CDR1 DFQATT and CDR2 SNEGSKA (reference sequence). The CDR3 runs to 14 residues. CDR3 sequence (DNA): TGCAGTGCTAGGACTAGTCATCATGGGTATGAGCAGTTCTTC. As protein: CSARTSHHGYEQFF.

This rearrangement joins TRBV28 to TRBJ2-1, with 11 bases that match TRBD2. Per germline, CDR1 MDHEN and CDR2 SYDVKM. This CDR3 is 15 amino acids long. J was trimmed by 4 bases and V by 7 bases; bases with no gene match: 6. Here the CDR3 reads CASILAGGPYNEQFF. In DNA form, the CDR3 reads TGTGCCAGCATATTAGCGGGAGGGCCGTACAATGAGCAGTTCTTC. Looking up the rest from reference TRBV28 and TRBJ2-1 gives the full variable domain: DVKVTQSSRYLVKRTGEKVFLECVQDMDHENMFWYRQDPGLGLRLIYFSYDVKMKEKGDIPEGYSVSREKKERFSLILESASTNQTSMYLCASILAGGPYNEQFFGPGTRLTVL.

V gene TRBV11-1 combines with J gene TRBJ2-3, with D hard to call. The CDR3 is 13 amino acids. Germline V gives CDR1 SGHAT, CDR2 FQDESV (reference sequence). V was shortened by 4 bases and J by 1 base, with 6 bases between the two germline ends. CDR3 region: CASSYAGTDTQYF. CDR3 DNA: TGTGCCAGCAGCTATGCGGGCACAGATACGCAGTATTTT.

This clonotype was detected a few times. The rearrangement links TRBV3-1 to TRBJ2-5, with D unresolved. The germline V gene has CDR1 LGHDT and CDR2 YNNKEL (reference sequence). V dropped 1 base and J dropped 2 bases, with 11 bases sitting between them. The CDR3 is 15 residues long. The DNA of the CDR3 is TGTGCCAGCAGCCAAGTTTCTGGGAAGCAAGAGACCCAGTACTTC. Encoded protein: CASSQVSGKQETQYF.

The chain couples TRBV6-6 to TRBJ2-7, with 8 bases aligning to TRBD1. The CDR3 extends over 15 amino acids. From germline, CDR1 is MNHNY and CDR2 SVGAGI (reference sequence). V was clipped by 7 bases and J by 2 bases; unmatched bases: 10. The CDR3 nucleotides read TGTGCCAGCATTAAAGACAGGGGACTTACCTACGAGCAGTACTTC. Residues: CASIKDRGLTYEQYF.

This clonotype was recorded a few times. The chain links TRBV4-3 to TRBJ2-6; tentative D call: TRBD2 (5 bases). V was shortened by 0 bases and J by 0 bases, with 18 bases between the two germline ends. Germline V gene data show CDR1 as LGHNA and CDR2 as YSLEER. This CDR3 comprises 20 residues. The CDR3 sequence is CASSQDVYRGSDSGANVLTF. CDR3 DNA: TGCGCCAGCAGCCAAGATGTGTATCGGGGTTCAGACTCTGGGGCCAACGTCCTGACTTTC.

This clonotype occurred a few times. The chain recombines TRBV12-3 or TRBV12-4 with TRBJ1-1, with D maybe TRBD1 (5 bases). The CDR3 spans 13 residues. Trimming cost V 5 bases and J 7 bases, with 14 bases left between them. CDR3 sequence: CASSVAWDGEAFF. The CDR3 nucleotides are TGTGCCAGCAGTGTCGCATGGGACGGTGAAGCTTTCTTT.

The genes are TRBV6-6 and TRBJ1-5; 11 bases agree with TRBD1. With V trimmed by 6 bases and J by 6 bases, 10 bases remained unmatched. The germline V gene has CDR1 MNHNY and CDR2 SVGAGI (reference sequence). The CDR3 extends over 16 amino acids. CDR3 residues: CASSLGQGAQSQPQHF. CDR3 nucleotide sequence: TGTGCCAGCAGCCTTGGACAGGGGGCTCAGAGTCAGCCCCAGCATTTT.

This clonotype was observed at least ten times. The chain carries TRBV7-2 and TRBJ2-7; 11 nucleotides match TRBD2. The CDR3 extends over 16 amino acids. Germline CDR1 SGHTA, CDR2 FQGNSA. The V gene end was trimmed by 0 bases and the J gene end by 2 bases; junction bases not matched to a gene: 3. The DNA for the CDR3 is TGTGCCAGCAGCTTAGCGCTAGCGGGAGGTCCCTACGAGCAGTACTTC. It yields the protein CASSLALAGGPYEQYF.

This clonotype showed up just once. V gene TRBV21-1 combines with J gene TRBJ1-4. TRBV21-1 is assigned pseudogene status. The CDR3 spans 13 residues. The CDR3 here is CASIQATNEKLFF. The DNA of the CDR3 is TGTGCCAGCATTCAGGCAACTAATGAAAAACTGTTTTTT.

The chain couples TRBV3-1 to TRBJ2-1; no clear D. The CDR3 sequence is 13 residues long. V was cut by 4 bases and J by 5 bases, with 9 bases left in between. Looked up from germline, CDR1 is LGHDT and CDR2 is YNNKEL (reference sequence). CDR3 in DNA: TGTGCCAGCAGCCCCGATAGTGACAATGAGCAGTTCTTC. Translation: CASSPDSDNEQFF.